This T cell receptor (beta chain) stems from a study of blood T cells in healthy people across ages (dated by TCRdb to 2015 to 2017). With regard to the full study: In model experiments, template switching captured roughly one uniquely barcoded TCR beta cDNA molecule for every two T cells. The study measured age-related changes in TCR beta repertoire diversity using deep sequencing normalized with unique cDNA molecular identifiers. The donors were divided into four age groups: young (average around 17 years), middle-aged (approximately 41), aged (approximately 62) and long-lived (roughly 82). To avoid experimental bias, donors of different ages were randomly spread across the sequencing lanes. The study analyzed two additional independent replicas of 1 million unique cDNA reads from the same blood draw for two donors, one aged 18 to 29 and one aged 80 or older. Study-level results and caveats: Compared with the aged group, the long-lived group had more naive CD4+ T cells, fewer expanded clones and increased TCR diversity, a pattern suggesting age selection. Estimates of total diversity based on one million sequenced T cells were considered lower bounds and underestimates. Because profiling used bulk unsorted PBMCs, naive and antigen-experienced compartments could not be compared conclusively. A strong correlation was found between observed TCR beta diversity and the percentage of naive T cells measured by flow cytometry. Because donor CMV infection status was unknown, age-related changes in expanded clonotypes were potentially confounded. Observed TCR beta diversity per million T cells fell roughly linearly with age, and a significant reduction was already apparent by age around 44.

To note about this clonotype: No cognate antigen has been identified for it. No much larger clonotype is one base removed from it; base qualities were not supplied.

Donors were roughly 40 systemically healthy Caucasian individuals from Russia aged roughly 6 to 90 years. About 10 milliliters of peripheral blood were collected from each donor into EDTA-treated Vacutainer tubes. PBMCs were isolated by Ficoll-Paque density-gradient centrifugation, with at least 6 million obtained per sample. Total RNA was extracted from PBMCs with Trizol reagent, with at least 6 micrograms obtained per sample. For every donor, an aliquot of PBMCs went through flow cytometry to measure the percentages of naive CD45RAhigh/CD27high T cells. The library was generated by 5' RACE. Sequencing was carried out with an Illumina HiSeq 2500. A second roughly 6 to 12 cycle PCR used a sample-barcoded 5' primer and a J-beta primer mix. A unique molecular identifier was introduced onto each TCR beta cDNA molecule by a template-switch 5' adaptor carrying 12 random nucleotides. Each sample yielded at least 3 million CDR3-containing paired-end reads. First-strand cDNA was synthesized from all RNA with the Mint cDNA synthesis kit, primed by a TRBC-specific oligonucleotide. All cDNA was treated with uracil-DNA glycosylase and then went through a first 18-cycle PCR with the universal primers M1SS and BC2_uni_R. In the original analysis: For normalization, 1 million high-quality reads, each with a distinct molecular identifier, were randomly selected from each sample. Instead of being binned into consensus sequences, reads that shared molecular identifiers were thrown out. MiTCR, with a Q25 quality threshold and the strictest error-elimination algorithm, was used for CDR3 identification, clonotype clustering and error correction. Lower-bound total TCR beta diversity was estimated with a nonparametric unseen species model using Euler transformation. The public reads were reanalyzed by TCRdb: fastp trimming at Q25, MiXCR alignment, in-frame beta chains only. Every distinct CDR3 protein forms one entry, paired with its most common genes and DNA. Here the V and J calls rest on TCRdb's processing, not on the authors' analysis. The sample has about 1.6 million distinct CDR3 sequences on record, 30% to 40% of them singletons. The ten largest clones capture around 11% of the sample.

Via the germline V gene, CDR1 is SGHTA and CDR2 FQGNSA. Trimming accounts for 1 base at V and 6 bases at J, while the number of junction bases matched to no gene is 8. Spanning cysteine to phenylalanine, the CDR3 consists of 16 amino acids. Only CDR3 DNA remains: 48 bases, in frame from the first base. The chain uses TRBV7-2 and TRBJ2-1, with 8 junctional bases fitting TRBD1. The specimen sequenced was blood. This sequence was found in a woman aged 30 to 39 in good health. Here the CDR3 is given as CASSLVWTGRFNEQFF. The DNA sequence is TGTGCCAGCAGCTTAGTATGGACAGGGAGGTTCAATGAGCAGTTCTTC.